Presented here are 16 T cell receptor beta chains from one specimen sequenced in a study of identical twins (dated by TCRdb to 2016 to 2017). Library generation was performed with 5' RACE. The sequencing machine was an Illumina HiSeq 2000. TCRdb's own reprocessing of the public reads used fastp at Q25 and MiXCR and kept productive beta chains. For every CDR3 protein sequence, its rows merge into one entry that carries the most common genes and DNA. The sample includes about 220,000 distinct CDR3 sequences, with approximately 5.9% observed a single time. The top ten clones comprise about 14% of the sample. These same data were also listed under a study on T cells expressing NK-cell markers.

The sequencing input was CD8+ T cells sorted from blood. Every receptor here comes from a woman aged 18 to 35 in good health.

In this sample, this clonotype turned up a few times. The gene calls are TRBV12-3 or TRBV12-4 and TRBJ1-1; 7 nucleotides line up with TRBD1. The trim removed 3 bases at V and 8 bases at J, leaving 6 bases unmatched. There are 13 residues in the CDR3. CDR3 bases: TGTGCCAGCAGTTTCGGACAGGTTGGGGAAGCTTTCTTT. Its protein product is CASSFGQVGEAFF.

This clonotype was seen at least ten times. The chain employs TRBV5-1 and TRBJ2-3, with 7 bases that match TRBD2. Germline values: CDR1 SGHRS, CDR2 YFSETQ. J gave up 3 bases and V 0 bases, and 10 bases lay outside the gene matches. The CDR3 sequence is 17 residues long. The CDR3 region is CASSLEAGNLGTDTQYF. CDR3 in DNA: TGCGCCAGCAGCTTGGAAGCGGGAAACCTTGGTACAGATACGCAGTATTTT.

This clonotype was counted many times. This sequence joins TRBV10-2 and TRBJ1-2; possibly TRBD1 for D (5 bases). Trimming cost V 4 bases and J 5 bases, with 14 bases left between them. Germline CDR1 reads WSHSY; CDR2 reads SAAADI. This CDR3 comprises 14 residues. CDR3 in DNA: TGCGCCAGCAGTGGGGACGGCGGTTGGTATGGCTACACCTTC. Residues: CASSGDGGWYGYTF.

CDR3 sequence reads: CASRLSGSGFNEQFF. CDR3 nucleotides: TGCGCCAGCAGGCTTAGCGGGAGCGGGTTCAATGAGCAGTTCTTC. The J gene is TRBJ2-1, the V gene TRBV10-2; 9 nucleotides align to TRBD2. The V segment lost 6 bases and the J segment 6 bases; nucleotides outside the gene matches: 9. Germline CDR1 reads WSHSY; CDR2 reads SAAADI. The CDR3 totals 15 residues.

This clonotype has a handful of counts. The chain is built from TRBV7-9 and TRBJ2-5; no firm D call. In germline, CDR1 is SEHNR, CDR2 FQNEAQ (reference sequence). The length of the CDR3 is 13 residues. V was cut by 5 bases and J by 4 bases, with 11 bases left in between. CDR3 sequence reads: CASSQLTGETQYF. The CDR3 coding sequence is TGTGCCAGCAGCCAATTGACTGGAGAGACCCAGTACTTC. Full variable domain (missing parts from reference TRBV7-9 and TRBJ2-5): DTGVSQNPRHKITKRGQNVTFRCDPISEHNRLYWYRQTLGQGPEFLTYFQNEAQLEKSRLLSDRFSAERPKGSFSTLEIQRTEQGDSAMYLCASSQLTGETQYFGPGTRLLVL.

V and J are TRBV12-3 or TRBV12-4 and TRBJ1-2, with no clear D. Trimming took 1 base from V and 0 from J, leaving 3 bases between them. There are 13 residues in the CDR3. CDR3 in DNA: TGTGCCAGCAGTTTAGTTCCTAACTATGGCTACACCTTC. This codes for CASSLVPNYGYTF.

The table lists this clonotype with a few counts. The V and J genes are TRBV9 and TRBJ2-1; 13 bases are shared with TRBD2. The CDR3 covers 16 residues. V trimming: 5 bases; J trimming: 7 bases; junction bases outside the gene matches: 9. Per germline, CDR1 SGDLS and CDR2 YYNGEE. In DNA, the CDR3 is TGTGCCAGCAGTGATGGGGGACTAGCGGGATCTAATGAGCAGTTCTTC. Protein product: CASSDGGLAGSNEQFF.

This clonotype was counted many times. This chain uses TRBV6-2 or TRBV6-3 with TRBJ2-1; possibly TRBD2 for D (5 bases). Trimming shortened V by 2 bases and J by 9 bases, and 14 bases separated the two germline ends. In germline, CDR1 is MNHEY, CDR2 SVGEGT. The CDR3 consists of 14 residues. The CDR3 spells CASSYVDSVGEQFF. As DNA, the CDR3 is TGTGCCAGCAGTTACGTCGATAGCGTGGGTGAGCAGTTCTTC.

This clonotype was counted many times. V gene TRBV27 combines with J gene TRBJ2-1, with D unresolved. CDR1 and CDR2 from the germline V gene are MNHEY and SMNVEV (reference sequence). The CDR3 consists of 13 residues. V gave up 2 bases and J gave up 10 bases, with 12 bases separating them. This CDR3 reads CASSLNSRVEQFF. In DNA, the CDR3 is TGTGCCAGCAGTTTAAATTCCCGGGTAGAGCAGTTCTTC.

This clonotype was counted between two and nine times. The gene calls are TRBV12-5 and TRBJ2-2, with D possibly called TRBD1 or TRBD2 (5 bases each). The CDR3 has 18 residues. From germline, CDR1 is LGHNT and CDR2 FRNRAP. Trimming shortened V by 1 base and J by 5 bases, and 20 bases separated the two germline ends. The CDR3 protein is CASGLGARDLLTTGELFF. The DNA for the CDR3 is TGTGCTAGTGGTTTGGGCGCCCGGGACCTACTAACTACCGGGGAGCTGTTTTTT.

The chain links TRBV7-9 to TRBJ2-1; D perhaps matches TRBD2 (6 bases). The CDR3 loop spans 16 amino acids. Trimming removed 1 base from V and 2 bases from J, with 12 bases in between. The germline CDR1 and CDR2 sequences are SEHNR and FQNEAQ (reference sequence). CDR3: CASSLVGGVTYNEQFF. The CDR3 DNA reads TGTGCCAGCAGCTTAGTCGGAGGGGTCACCTACAATGAGCAGTTCTTC.

This clonotype was counted ten times or more. The J gene is TRBJ1-5, the V gene TRBV29-1, with D uncertain. Germline V gene data show CDR1 as SQVTM and CDR2 as ANQGSEA. V was trimmed by 2 bases and J by 0 bases, leaving 11 bases between them. CDR3 size: 15 residues. The CDR3 is CSVEPHEDSNQPQHF. Here the CDR3 DNA reads TGCAGCGTTGAACCGCACGAGGATAGCAATCAGCCCCAGCATTTT. The full variable domain, in which reference TRBV29-1 and TRBJ1-5 provide the parts outside the CDR3, is SAVISQKPSRDICQRGTSLTIQCQVDSQVTMMFWYRQQPGQSLTLIATANQGSEATYESGFVIDKFPISRPNLTFSTLTVSNMSPEDSSIYLCSVEPHEDSNQPQHFGDGTRLSIL.

The chain couples TRBV7-2 to TRBJ1-2; D is ambiguous. Germline-derived CDR1 and CDR2 are SGHTA and FQGNSA. Trimming pared 3 bases from V and 4 bases from J, leaving 9 bases between. This CDR3 has 13 residues. Here the CDR3 DNA reads TGTGCCAGCAGCTTTGCCAGAGTCTATGGCTACACCTTC. It encodes CASSFARVYGYTF.

This clonotype has at least ten counts. This rearrangement joins TRBV2 to TRBJ2-3; D may be TRBD1 or TRBD2 (6 bases each). This CDR3 contains 14 residues. Germline CDR1 and CDR2: SNHLY and FYNNEI. V was cut by 9 bases and J by 0 bases, with 13 bases left in between. In nucleotides, the CDR3 is TGTGCCAGTCGGACGGGGGCTAGCACAGATACGCAGTATTTT. It yields the protein CASRTGASTDTQYF.

This clonotype was counted only a few times. DNA of the CDR3: TGTGCCAGCAGCCAAGGCGTAAGAGGGAGTGATGTTGAGGCTGGCACCGGGGAGCTGTTTTTT. This sequence encodes CASSQGVRGSDVEAGTGELFF. V is TRBV3-1 and J is TRBJ2-2, with a tentative D call TRBD2 (5 bases). Trimming removed 1 base from V and 4 bases from J, with 28 bases in between. The CDR3 spans 21 residues. CDR1 is LGHDT, CDR2 YNNKEL, per germline (reference sequence). Variable domain in full (rest from reference TRBV3-1 and TRBJ2-2): DTAVSQTPKYLVTQMGNDKSIKCEQNLGHDTMYWYKQDSKKFLKIMFSYNNKELIINETVPNRFSPKSPDKAHLNLHINSLELGDSAVYFCASSQGVRGSDVEAGTGELFFGEGSRLTVL.

Ten or more counts support this clonotype. V gene TRBV11-1 combines with J gene TRBJ2-7; D is ambiguous. This CDR3 is built from 13 residues. The V gene lost 6 bases and the J gene lost 3 bases, with 12 bases spanning the gap. Germline CDR1 and CDR2: SGHAT and FQDESV (reference sequence). CDR3 nucleotides: TGTGCCAGCAGTACAATAGGTAACTACGAGCAGTACTTC. Amino acid sequence: CASSTIGNYEQYF.